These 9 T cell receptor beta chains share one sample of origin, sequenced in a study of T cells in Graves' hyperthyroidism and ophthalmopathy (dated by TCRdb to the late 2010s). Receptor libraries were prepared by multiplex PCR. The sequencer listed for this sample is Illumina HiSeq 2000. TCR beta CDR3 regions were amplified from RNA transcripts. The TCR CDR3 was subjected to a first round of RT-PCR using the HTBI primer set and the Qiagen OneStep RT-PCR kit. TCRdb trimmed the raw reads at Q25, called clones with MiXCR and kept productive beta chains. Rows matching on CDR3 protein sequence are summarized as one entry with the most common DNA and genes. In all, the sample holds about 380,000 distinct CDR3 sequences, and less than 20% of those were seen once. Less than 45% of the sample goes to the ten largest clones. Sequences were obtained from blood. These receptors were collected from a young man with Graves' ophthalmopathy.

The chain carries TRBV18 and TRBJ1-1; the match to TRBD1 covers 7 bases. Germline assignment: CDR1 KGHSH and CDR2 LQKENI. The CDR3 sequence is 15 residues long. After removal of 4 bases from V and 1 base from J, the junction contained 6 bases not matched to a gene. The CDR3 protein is CASSQAGTANTEAFF. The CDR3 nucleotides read TGTGCCAGCTCACAGGCCGGGACAGCGAACACTGAAGCTTTCTTT.

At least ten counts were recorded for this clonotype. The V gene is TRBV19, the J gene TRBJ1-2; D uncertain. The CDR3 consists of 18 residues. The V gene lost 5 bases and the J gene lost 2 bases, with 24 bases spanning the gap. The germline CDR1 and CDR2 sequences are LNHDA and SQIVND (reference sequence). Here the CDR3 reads CASSERMRQDGRNYGYTF. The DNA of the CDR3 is TGTGCCAGTAGTGAAAGGATGAGGCAGGACGGAAGAAACTATGGCTACACCTTC.

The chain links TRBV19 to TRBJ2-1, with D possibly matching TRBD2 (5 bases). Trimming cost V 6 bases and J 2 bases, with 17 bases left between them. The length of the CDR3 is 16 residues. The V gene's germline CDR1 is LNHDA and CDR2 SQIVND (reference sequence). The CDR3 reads CASSNRLSGTYNEQFF. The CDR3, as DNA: TGTGCCAGTAGCAACCGCCTTTCGGGGACCTACAATGAGCAGTTCTTC.

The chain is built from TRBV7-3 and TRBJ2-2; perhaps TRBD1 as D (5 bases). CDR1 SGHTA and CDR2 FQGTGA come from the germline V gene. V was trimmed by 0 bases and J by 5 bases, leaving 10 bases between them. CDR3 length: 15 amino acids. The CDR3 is CASSLTAAGTGELFF. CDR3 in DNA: TGTGCCAGCAGCTTAACAGCCGCAGGGACCGGGGAGCTGTTTTTT.

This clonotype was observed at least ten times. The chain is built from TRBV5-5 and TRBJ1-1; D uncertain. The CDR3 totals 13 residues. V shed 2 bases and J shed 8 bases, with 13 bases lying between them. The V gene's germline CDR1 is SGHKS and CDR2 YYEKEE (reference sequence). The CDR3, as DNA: TGTGCCAGCAGCTTCGGGGATTTAGGGGAAGCTTTCTTT. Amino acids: CASSFGDLGEAFF.

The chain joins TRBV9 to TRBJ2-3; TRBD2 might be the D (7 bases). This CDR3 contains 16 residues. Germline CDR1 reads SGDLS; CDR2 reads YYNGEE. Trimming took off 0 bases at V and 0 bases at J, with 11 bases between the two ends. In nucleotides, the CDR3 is TGTGCCAGCAGCGTAGAGGGGGGGCCTAGCACAGATACGCAGTATTTT. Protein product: CASSVEGGPSTDTQYF.

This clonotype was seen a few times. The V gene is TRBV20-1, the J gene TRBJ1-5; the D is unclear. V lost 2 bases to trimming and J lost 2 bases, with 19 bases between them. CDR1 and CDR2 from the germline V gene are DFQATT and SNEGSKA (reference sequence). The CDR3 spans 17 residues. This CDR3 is CSARKRKGSLGNQPQHF. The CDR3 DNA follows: TGCAGTGCTAGAAAGAGGAAGGGTTCTCTCGGCAATCAGCCCCAGCATTTT.

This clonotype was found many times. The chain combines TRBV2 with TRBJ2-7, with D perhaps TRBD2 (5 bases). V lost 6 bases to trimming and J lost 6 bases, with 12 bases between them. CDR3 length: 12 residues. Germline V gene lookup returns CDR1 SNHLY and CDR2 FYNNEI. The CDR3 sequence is CASSLTRVEQYF. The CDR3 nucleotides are TGTGCCAGCAGCCTCACGAGGGTCGAGCAGTACTTC. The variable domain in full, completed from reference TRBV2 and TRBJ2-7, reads EPEVTQTPSHQVTQMGQEVILRCVPISNHLYFYWYRQILGQKVEFLVSFYNNEISEKSEIFDDQFSVERPDGSNFTLKIRSTKLEDSAMYFCASSLTRVEQYFGPGTRLTVT.

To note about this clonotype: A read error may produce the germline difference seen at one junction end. The CDR3 reads CASSQGGSGDF. The CDR3 DNA is TGTGCCAGCAGCCAAGGGGGGAGTGGGGACTTC. The J gene is TRBJ2-5, the V gene TRBV3-1; D is tentatively TRBD1 or TRBD2 (5 bases each). CDR1 and CDR2 (germline): LGHDT, YNNKEL (reference sequence). The CDR3 spans 11 residues.